A single TCR beta chain is shown here with its context. The sample comes from a study of blood T cell repertoires in COVID-19. Study-wide context: PBMCs, B-cell-depleted T cells, or T cells were the source of the cDNA or gDNA that made up the material.

Study processing details: Using reference gene primer amplification, nucleated cell counts were estimated. Sequenced by immunoSEQ multiplex PCR; TCRdb stores in-frame clones only, minus some. D and trimming come from the DNA, and the V and J calls and clone size come from that table. The data show some 240,000 clones, roughly four fifths seen once. This CDR3 is 13 amino acids long. Deletions cut 5 bases from V and 9 bases from J, with 14 bases between. The germline gives CDR1 SGHNT, CDR2 YENEEA. Source material: PBMCs or T cells enriched from blood (not recorded which). This TCR came from a young man with acute COVID-19. The gene calls are TRBV11-3 and TRBJ1-5, with D maybe TRBD1 (5 bases). CDR3 nucleotides: TGTGCCAGCAGCCCCGGCGGGGGTTCGCCCCAGCATTTT. Translation: CASSPGGGSPQHF.